Below, 19 T cell receptor beta chains from the same sample are listed, as sequenced in a study of T-cell reconstitution after alpha-beta-depleted transplantation in children (dated by TCRdb to between 2015 and 2016). The protocol used for the library was PCR. The run used an Illumina HiSeq 2500. TCR library preparation used molecular barcoding, with unique molecular identifiers applied to normalize quantification of the TCRbeta repertoire. TCRdb itself trimmed the public reads at Q25 with fastp, ran MiXCR and retained productive beta chains. Entries that share a CDR3 protein sequence are merged under the most common genes and DNA. The sample yields about 640,000 distinct CDR3 sequences; approximately 17% were counted once. The ten largest clones add up to 1.1% of the sample. The source material was PBMCs from the stem cell graft donor, sampled from the stem cell graft. The receptors shown here come from a human donor who donated a stem cell graft to a child with acute myeloid leukemia.

This clonotype was detected only a few times. The V gene is TRBV29-1, the J gene TRBJ2-2; 11 bases agree with TRBD2. After removal of 5 bases from V and 3 bases from J, the junction contained 5 bases not matched to a gene. This CDR3 contains 15 residues. Germline loops: CDR1 SQVTM, CDR2 ANQGSEA. CDR3 sequence (DNA): TGCAGCGTTTATCTAGCGGGGGGCTACACCGGGGAGCTGTTTTTT. Protein sequence: CSVYLAGGYTGELFF.

The rearrangement joins TRBV6-5 to TRBJ1-2, with D possibly being TRBD1 (5 bases). Trimming shortened V by 4 bases and J by 8 bases, and 26 bases separated the two germline ends. Germline loops: CDR1 MNHEY, CDR2 SVGAGI. This CDR3 comprises 17 residues. The CDR3 is CASSLGGGLDLYFGYTF. The CDR3, as DNA: TGTGCCAGCAGTTTGGGGGGGGGTTTAGACCTCTACTTCGGCTACACCTTC.

At least ten counts were recorded for this clonotype. The CDR3 here is CASSETGASYNEQFF. DNA for the CDR3: TGTGCCAGCAGCGAGACAGGGGCGTCCTACAATGAGCAGTTCTTC. The chain recombines TRBV5-6 with TRBJ2-1, with 8 nucleotides matching TRBD1. The CDR3 consists of 15 residues. The V and J ends lost 4 bases and 1 base, in that order; junction bases with no gene match: 4. Germline CDR1 is SGHDT and CDR2 is YYEEEE.

Concerning this clonotype itself: One junction end does not reproduce the germline sequence, and a read error may be involved. The CDR3 DNA follows: TGCGCCAGCAGCCTAGGACCCAACACTGACGCTTTCTTT. This sequence encodes CASSLGPNTDAFF. V gene TRBV5-1 combines with J gene TRBJ1-1; D call uncertain. This CDR3 spans 13 amino acids. Germline V gene data show CDR1 as SGHRS and CDR2 as YFSETQ.

This clonotype was seen a handful of times. The V and J genes are TRBV5-1 and TRBJ1-1; D call uncertain. This CDR3 has 14 residues. The V gene lost 0 bases and the J gene lost 9 bases, with 15 bases spanning the gap. Germline V gene data show CDR1 as SGHRS and CDR2 as YFSETQ. This CDR3 is CASSLAGSDGKAFF. The CDR3 DNA is TGCGCCAGCAGCTTGGCCGGTTCTGATGGGAAAGCTTTCTTT.

V usage is TRBV18 and J usage is TRBJ2-1; the D call may be TRBD1 or TRBD2 (5 bases each). Trimming pared 1 base from V and 5 bases from J, leaving 18 bases between. CDR3 length: 17 residues. CDR1 is KGHSH and CDR2 is LQKENI in the germline V gene. The CDR3, as DNA: TGTGCCAGCTCACCACTACTGCCGACGGGGCGGGACAATGAGCAGTTCTTC. Translated, it gives CASSPLLPTGRDNEQFF.

V and J are TRBV5-1 and TRBJ1-1; maybe TRBD1 (6 bases). CDR1 and CDR2 (germline): SGHRS, YFSETQ. The CDR3 is 15 residues long. V lost 3 bases and J lost 3, with 15 bases in between. For the CDR3, the DNA is TGCGCCAGCAGCTACCGGGGGGCTCGGGACACTGAAGCTTTCTTT. Amino acid sequence: CASSYRGARDTEAFF.

V usage is TRBV7-8 and J usage is TRBJ2-5, with 7 nucleotides matching TRBD1. Germline trimming cut 5 bases from V and 6 bases from J; bases unmatched to any gene: 6. The CDR3 runs to 13 residues. Germline lookup yields CDR1 SGHVS and CDR2 FQNEAQ. CDR3 amino acids: CASSLNRGKTQYF. CDR3 bases: TGTGCCAGCAGCCTGAACAGGGGAAAGACCCAGTACTTC.

The chain links TRBV18 to TRBJ2-1; no clear D. CDR1 and CDR2 (germline): KGHSH, LQKENI. Trimming removed 3 bases at V and 0 bases at J, with 12 bases between. This CDR3 has 16 residues. The CDR3 bases are TGTGCCAGCTCACCCCTGGCCGGTAGCTCCTACAATGAGCAGTTCTTC. Protein product: CASSPLAGSSYNEQFF.

This clonotype was found many times. The chain employs TRBV20-1 and TRBJ1-5; D ambiguous. V was clipped by 5 bases and J by 5 bases, with 13 bases between them. The CDR3 is 13 amino acids. Germline-derived CDR1 and CDR2 are DFQATT and SNEGSKA (reference sequence). The CDR3: CSAPVKVDQPQHF. CDR3 coding DNA: TGCAGTGCTCCAGTCAAGGTGGATCAGCCCCAGCATTTT.

This clonotype was seen more than once but under ten times. The V call is TRBV7-2, the J call TRBJ1-2; D not resolved. Germline V CDR1 and CDR2: SGHTA, FQGNSA. V shed 2 bases and J shed 4 bases, with 11 bases lying between them. This CDR3 is built from 14 residues. The CDR3 reads CASSLMAGGYGYTF. The CDR3 DNA sequence: TGTGCCAGCAGCTTAATGGCAGGCGGCTATGGCTACACCTTC.

V usage is TRBV20-1 and J usage is TRBJ1-2, with D perhaps TRBD1 (5 bases). This CDR3 is 15 amino acids long. V was pared by 5 bases and J by 4 bases, with 20 bases between. Germline CDR1 DFQATT, CDR2 SNEGSKA (reference sequence). CDR3 in amino acids: CSAGVGGPGSYGYTF. The CDR3 nucleotides are TGCAGTGCTGGTGTGGGGGGTCCTGGAAGCTATGGCTACACCTTC.

This clonotype was seen a handful of times. The V and J genes are TRBV5-6 and TRBJ1-1; possible D gene TRBD1, 6 bases. Germline values: CDR1 SGHDT, CDR2 YYEEEE. The CDR3 runs 15 residues. Trimming stripped 5 bases from V and 1 base from J, with 15 bases between. This CDR3 is CASSYPGTSNTEAFF. The CDR3 DNA sequence: TGTGCCAGCAGTTATCCCGGGACATCGAACACTGAAGCTTTCTTT. Supplemented by reference TRBV5-6 and TRBJ1-1, the full variable domain reads DAGVTQSPTHLIKTRGQQVTLRCSPKSGHDTVSWYQQALGQGPQFIFQYYEEEERQRGNFPDRFSGHQFPNYSSELNVNALLLGDSALYLCASSYPGTSNTEAFFGQGTRLTVV.

The V gene is TRBV12-2, the J gene TRBJ2-3; the tabulated D call, TRBD1, remains unverified against the DNA. TRBV12-2 represents a pseudogene. This CDR3 has 16 residues. DNA of the CDR3: TGTGCAAGTCGCCCCCCCGGGGGTGAGGACACAGATACGCAGTATTTT. This encodes CASRPPGGEDTDTQYF.

There are many counts of this clonotype. This chain links TRBV6-5 with TRBJ2-7; D is ambiguous. V gave up 5 bases and J gave up 3 bases, with 8 bases separating them. The germline CDR1 and CDR2 sequences are MNHEY and SVGAGI. CDR3 length: 12 amino acids. The CDR3 bases are TGTGCCAGCAGTCCTCACGGCTACGAGCAGTACTTC. Translating it yields CASSPHGYEQYF.

This clonotype was picked up many times. The chain carries TRBV9 and TRBJ2-3; D unresolved. The CDR3 is 16 residues long. From germline, CDR1 is SGDLS and CDR2 YYNGEE. The V end was cut by 0 bases, the J end by 2 bases, with 13 bases between. The CDR3 coding sequence is TGTGCCAGCAGCGTAGAGGCAGGCGACTCCACAGATACGCAGTATTTT. Its translation: CASSVEAGDSTDTQYF.

This clonotype was observed many times. The chain is built from TRBV20-1 and TRBJ2-1; TRBD2 is a possible D gene (6 bases). Germline V CDR1 and CDR2: DFQATT, SNEGSKA (reference sequence). The CDR3 is made up of 16 amino acids. Trimming stripped 6 bases from V and 3 bases from J, with 21 bases between. CDR3 DNA: TGCAGTGCCCCGAAAACTCTGGGGGGTTACTACAATGAGCAGTTCTTC. This sequence encodes CSAPKTLGGYYNEQFF.

This clonotype was counted ten times or more. The CDR3 loop is CSARGGTNYEQYV. The DNA for the CDR3 is TGCAGTGCTAGAGGGGGGACCAACTACGAGCAGTACGTC. The chain carries TRBV20-1 and TRBJ2-7; perhaps D is TRBD1 or TRBD2 (5 bases each). This CDR3 region has 13 residues. Trimming pared 1 base from V and 3 bases from J, leaving 10 bases between. From germline, CDR1 is DFQATT and CDR2 SNEGSKA (reference sequence).

This clonotype was seen ten or more times. The chain has TRBV20-1 and TRBJ2-1, with D tentatively TRBD1 (6 bases). V lost 4 bases, J lost 9 bases, and 16 bases lay in between. The germline CDR1 and CDR2 sequences are DFQATT and SNEGSKA (reference sequence). This CDR3 spans 13 amino acids. CDR3 sequence: CSATSTGNAEQFF. The CDR3 region has the DNA TGCAGTGCTACTAGTACAGGGAATGCTGAGCAGTTCTTC.